This TCR beta chain was captured by sequencing in a study of T cells in Graves' hyperthyroidism and ophthalmopathy. Across the study: The blood sample was taken at first diagnosis, before treatment began.

Regions amplified from RNA transcripts were the TCR beta CDR3 regions. HTBI primers drove first-round RT-PCR of the TCR CDR3. TCRdb called the multiplex PCR reads again in MiXCR, with one record for every CDR3 protein. The table includes about 410,000 distinct CDR3 sequences, about 14% detected once. In this sample, this clonotype turned up many times. Its target is not known. Findings of the study overall: Using 13 V-J features, a model discriminated ophthalmopathy from stable hyperthyroidism. The blood repertoire included most of the expanded thyroid clonotypes above 0.001.

V lost 1 base, J lost 3 bases, and 12 bases lay in between. Germline-derived CDR1 and CDR2 are SGHAT and FQNNGV. This CDR3 region has 15 residues. Active moderate-to-severe ophthalmopathy, Clinical Activity Score at least 3, NOSPECS at least 4, under 3 months' duration. The clonotype was recovered from a woman aged 25-40 years with Graves' ophthalmopathy. The chain recombines TRBV11-2 with TRBJ2-5, with D perhaps matching TRBD2 (6 bases). Sample: blood. CDR3 DNA sequence: TGTGCCAGCAGCTTAGGAAAGAGGAGGGAAGAGACCCAGTACTTC. It is translated as CASSLGKRREETQYF.